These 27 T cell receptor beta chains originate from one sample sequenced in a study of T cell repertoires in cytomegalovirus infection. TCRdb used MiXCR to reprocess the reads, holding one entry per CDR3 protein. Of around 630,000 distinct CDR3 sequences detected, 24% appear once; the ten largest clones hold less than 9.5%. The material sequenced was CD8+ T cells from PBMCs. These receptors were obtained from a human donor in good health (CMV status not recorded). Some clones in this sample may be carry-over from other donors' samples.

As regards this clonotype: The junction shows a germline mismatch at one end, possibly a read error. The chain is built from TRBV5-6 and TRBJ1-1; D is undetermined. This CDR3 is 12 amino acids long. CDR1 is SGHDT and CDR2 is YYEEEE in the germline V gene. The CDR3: CVSSRGVTEAFF. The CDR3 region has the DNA TGTGTCAGCAGCCGTGGAGTGACTGAAGCTTTCTTT.

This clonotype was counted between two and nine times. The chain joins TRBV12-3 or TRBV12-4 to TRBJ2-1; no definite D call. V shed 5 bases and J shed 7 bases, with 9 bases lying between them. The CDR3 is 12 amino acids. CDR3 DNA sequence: TGTGCCAGCAGTCCGTACCTTAATGAGCAGTTCTTC. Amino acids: CASSPYLNEQFF.

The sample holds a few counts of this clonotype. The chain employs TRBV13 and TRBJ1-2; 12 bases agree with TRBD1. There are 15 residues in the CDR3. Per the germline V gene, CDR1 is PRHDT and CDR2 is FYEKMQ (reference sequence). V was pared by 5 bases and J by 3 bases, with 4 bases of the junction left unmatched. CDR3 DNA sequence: TGTGCCAGCAGCCAAGGGACAGGGGGCTACTATGGCTACACCTTC. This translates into CASSQGTGGYYGYTF.

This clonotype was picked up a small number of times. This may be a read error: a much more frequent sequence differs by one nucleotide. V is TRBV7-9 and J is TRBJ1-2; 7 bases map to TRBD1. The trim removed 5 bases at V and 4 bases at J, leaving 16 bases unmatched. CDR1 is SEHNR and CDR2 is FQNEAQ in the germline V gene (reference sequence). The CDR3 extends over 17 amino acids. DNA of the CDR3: TGTGCCAGCAGCCCCCTCCCGACAGGGATTGATGGCTATGGCTACACCTTC. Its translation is CASSPLPTGIDGYGYTF. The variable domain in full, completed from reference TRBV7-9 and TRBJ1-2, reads DTGVSQNPRHKITKRGQNVTFRCDPISEHNRLYWYRQTLGQGPEFLTYFQNEAQLEKSRLLSDRFSAERPKGSFSTLEIQRTEQGDSAMYLCASSPLPTGIDGYGYTFGSGTRLTVV.

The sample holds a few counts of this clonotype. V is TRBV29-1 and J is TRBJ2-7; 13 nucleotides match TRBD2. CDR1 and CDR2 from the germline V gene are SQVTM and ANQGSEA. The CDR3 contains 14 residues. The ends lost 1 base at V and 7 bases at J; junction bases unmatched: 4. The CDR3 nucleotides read TGCAGCGTTGAAGCTAAGGGACTAGCGGGGGAGCAGTACTTC. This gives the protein CSVEAKGLAGEQYF.

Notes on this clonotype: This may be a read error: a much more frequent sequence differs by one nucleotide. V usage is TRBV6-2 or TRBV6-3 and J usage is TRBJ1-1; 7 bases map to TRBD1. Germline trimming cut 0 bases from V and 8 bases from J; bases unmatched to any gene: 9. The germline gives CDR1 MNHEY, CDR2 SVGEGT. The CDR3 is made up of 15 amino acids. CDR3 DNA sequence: TGTGCCAGCAGTTACTCCCCAGAGGGGGCGGGAGAAGCTTTCTTT. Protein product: CASSYSPEGAGEAFF.

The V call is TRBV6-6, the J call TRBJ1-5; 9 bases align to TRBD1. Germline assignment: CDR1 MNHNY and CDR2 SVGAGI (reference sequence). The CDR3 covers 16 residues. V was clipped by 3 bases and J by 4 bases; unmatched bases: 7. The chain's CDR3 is CASSYRQGESNQPQHF. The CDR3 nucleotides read TGTGCCAGCAGTTATCGACAGGGGGAGTCTAATCAGCCCCAGCATTTT.

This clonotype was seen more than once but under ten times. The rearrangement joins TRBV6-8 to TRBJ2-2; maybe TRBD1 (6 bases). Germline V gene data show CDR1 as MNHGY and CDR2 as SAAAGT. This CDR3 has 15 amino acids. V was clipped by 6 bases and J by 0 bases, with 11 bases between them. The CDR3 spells CASSLDSANTGELFF. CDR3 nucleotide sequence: TGTGCCAGCAGCCTGGACAGTGCGAACACCGGGGAGCTGTTTTTT.

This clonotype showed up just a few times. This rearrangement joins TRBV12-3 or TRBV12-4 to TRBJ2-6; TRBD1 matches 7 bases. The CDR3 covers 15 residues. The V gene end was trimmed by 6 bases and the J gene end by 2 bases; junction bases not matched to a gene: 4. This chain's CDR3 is CASSIDRAGANVLTF. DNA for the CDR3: TGTGCCAGCAGCATAGACAGGGCTGGGGCCAACGTCCTGACTTTC.

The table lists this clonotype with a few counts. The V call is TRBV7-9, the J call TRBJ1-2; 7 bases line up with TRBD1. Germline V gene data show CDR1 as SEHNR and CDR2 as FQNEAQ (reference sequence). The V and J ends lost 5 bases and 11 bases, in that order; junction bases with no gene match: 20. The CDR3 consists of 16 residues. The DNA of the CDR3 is TGTGCCAGCAGCATATCCCAGACGACAGGGACGTCGGAATACACCTTC. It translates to CASSISQTTGTSEYTF.

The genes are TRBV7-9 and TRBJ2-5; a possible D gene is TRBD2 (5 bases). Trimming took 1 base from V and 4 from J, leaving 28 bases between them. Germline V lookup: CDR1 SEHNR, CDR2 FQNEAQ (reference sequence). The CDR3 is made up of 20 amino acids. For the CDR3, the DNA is TGTGCCAGCAGCTTAGACGGGGTGCAAGGGCCCAATTGGGTTGGAGAGACCCAGTACTTC. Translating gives CASSLDGVQGPNWVGETQYF.

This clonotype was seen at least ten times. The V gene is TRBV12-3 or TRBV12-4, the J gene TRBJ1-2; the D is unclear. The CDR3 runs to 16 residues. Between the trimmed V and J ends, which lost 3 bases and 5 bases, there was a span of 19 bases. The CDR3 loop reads CASSFRAFGDTYGYTF. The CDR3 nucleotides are TGTGCCAGCAGTTTTAGGGCTTTCGGGGATACGTATGGCTACACCTTC.

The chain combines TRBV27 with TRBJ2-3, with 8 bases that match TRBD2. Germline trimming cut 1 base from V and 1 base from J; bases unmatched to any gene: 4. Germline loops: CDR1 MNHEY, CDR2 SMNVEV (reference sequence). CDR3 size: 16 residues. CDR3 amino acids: CASSLYGGAGTDTQYF. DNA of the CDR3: TGTGCCAGCAGTTTATACGGGGGGGCCGGCACAGATACGCAGTATTTT.

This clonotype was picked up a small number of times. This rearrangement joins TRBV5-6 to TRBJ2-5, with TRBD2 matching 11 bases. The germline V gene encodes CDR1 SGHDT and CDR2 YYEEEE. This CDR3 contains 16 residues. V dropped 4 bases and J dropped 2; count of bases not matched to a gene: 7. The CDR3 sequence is CASSTSTSGVQETQYF. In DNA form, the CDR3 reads TGTGCCAGCAGCACCTCGACTAGCGGGGTTCAAGAGACCCAGTACTTC. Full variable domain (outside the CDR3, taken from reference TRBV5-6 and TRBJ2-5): DAGVTQSPTHLIKTRGQQVTLRCSPKSGHDTVSWYQQALGQGPQFIFQYYEEEERQRGNFPDRFSGHQFPNYSSELNVNALLLGDSALYLCASSTSTSGVQETQYFGPGTRLLVL.

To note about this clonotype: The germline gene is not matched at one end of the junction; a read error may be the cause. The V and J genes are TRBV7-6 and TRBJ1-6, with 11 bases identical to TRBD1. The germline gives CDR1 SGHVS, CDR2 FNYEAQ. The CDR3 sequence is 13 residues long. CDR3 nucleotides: TGTGCCAGCAGCTGGACAGGGGGCTTCAACAGAGGCTTT. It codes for CASSWTGGFNRGF.

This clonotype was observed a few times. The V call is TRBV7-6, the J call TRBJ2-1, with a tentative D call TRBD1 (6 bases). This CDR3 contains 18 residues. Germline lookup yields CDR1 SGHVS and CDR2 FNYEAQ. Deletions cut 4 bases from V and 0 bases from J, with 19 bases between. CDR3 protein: CASSSRSPGTPSYNEQFF. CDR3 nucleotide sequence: TGTGCCAGCAGCTCCAGATCTCCCGGGACACCCTCCTACAATGAGCAGTTCTTC.

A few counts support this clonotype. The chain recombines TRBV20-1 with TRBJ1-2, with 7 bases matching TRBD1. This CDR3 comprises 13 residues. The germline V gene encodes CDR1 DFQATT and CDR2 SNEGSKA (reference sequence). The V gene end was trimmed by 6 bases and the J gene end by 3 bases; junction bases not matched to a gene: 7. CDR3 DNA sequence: TGCAGTGCCAGTCAGGGGGAACACTATGGCTACACCTTC. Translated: CSASQGEHYGYTF.

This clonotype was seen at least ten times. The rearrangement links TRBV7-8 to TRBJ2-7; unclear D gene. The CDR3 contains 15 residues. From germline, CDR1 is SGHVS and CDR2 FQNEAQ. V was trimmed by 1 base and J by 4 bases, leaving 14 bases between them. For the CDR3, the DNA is TGTGCCAGCAGCTTAGGGGCTCAGGAAAGTTACGAGCAGTACGTC. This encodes CASSLGAQESYEQYV.

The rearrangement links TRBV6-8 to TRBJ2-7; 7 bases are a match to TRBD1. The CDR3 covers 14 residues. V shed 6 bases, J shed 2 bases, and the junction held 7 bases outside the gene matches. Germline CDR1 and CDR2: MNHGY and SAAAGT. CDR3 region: CASSNDRDPYEQYV. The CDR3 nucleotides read TGTGCCAGCAGCAACGACAGGGACCCCTACGAGCAGTACGTC.

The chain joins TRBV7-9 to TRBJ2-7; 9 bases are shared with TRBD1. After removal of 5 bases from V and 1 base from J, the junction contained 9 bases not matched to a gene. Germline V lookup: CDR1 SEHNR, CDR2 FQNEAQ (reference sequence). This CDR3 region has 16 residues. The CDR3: CASSTTGGAESYEQYF. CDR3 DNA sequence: TGTGCCAGCAGCACCACAGGGGGCGCTGAGTCCTACGAGCAGTACTTC.

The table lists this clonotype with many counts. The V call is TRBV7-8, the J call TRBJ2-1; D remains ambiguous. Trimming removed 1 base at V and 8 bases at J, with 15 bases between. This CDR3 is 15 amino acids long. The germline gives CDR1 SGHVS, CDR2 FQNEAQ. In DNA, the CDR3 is TGTGCCAGCAGCTTAGTGGGGTCTCTCATCGATGAGCAGTTCTTC. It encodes CASSLVGSLIDEQFF.

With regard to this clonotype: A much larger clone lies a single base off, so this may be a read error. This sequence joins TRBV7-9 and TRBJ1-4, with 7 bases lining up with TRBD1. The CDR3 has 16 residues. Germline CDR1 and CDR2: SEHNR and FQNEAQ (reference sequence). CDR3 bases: TGTGTCAGCAGCGTCAGGGGGATTACAACTAATGAAAAACTGTTTTTT. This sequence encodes CVSSVRGITTNEKLFF.

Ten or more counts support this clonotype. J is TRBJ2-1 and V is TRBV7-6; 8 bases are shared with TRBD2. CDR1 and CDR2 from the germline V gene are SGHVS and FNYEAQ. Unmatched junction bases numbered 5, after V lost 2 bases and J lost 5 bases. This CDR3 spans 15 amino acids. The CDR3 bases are TGTGCCAGCAGCTTATATAGCGGGATCCACAATGAGCAGTTCTTC. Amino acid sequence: CASSLYSGIHNEQFF.

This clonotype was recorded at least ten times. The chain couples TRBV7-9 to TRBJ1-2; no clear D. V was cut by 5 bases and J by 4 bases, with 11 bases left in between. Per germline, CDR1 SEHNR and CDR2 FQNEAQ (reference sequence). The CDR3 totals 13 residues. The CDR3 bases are TGTGCCAGCAGCAAACCTAAATCCTATGGCTACACCTTC. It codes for CASSKPKSYGYTF.

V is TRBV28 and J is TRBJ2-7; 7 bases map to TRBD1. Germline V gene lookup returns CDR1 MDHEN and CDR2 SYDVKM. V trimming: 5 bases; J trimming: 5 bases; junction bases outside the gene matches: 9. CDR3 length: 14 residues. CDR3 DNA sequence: TGTGCCAGCAGTCTAAACAGGGGATATCACGAGCAGTACGTC. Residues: CASSLNRGYHEQYV.

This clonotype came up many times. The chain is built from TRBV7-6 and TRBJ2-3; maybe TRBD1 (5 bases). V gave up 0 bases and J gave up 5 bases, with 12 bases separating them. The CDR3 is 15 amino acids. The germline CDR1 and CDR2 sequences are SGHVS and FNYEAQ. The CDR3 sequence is CASSLAPGSQDTQYF. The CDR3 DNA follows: TGTGCCAGCAGCTTAGCTCCAGGGTCACAAGATACGCAGTATTTT.

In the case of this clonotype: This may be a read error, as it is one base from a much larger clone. The CDR3: CSARESGTGYYNEQFF. DNA of the CDR3: TGCAGTGCTAGAGAGTCCGGGACAGGATATTACAATGAGCAGTTCTTC. This rearrangement joins TRBV20-1 to TRBJ2-1; TRBD1 agrees at 8 bases. This CDR3 has 16 residues. J lost 4 bases, V lost 0 bases, and 8 bases had no gene match. The germline gives CDR1 DFQATT, CDR2 SNEGSKA (reference sequence).